This T cell receptor beta chain was retrieved from a study of T cells after yellow fever vaccination. TCRdb analysed the 5' RACE reads with MiXCR anew, one entry per CDR3 protein. The table includes about 550,000 distinct CDR3 sequences, 15% to 20% detected once. The CDR3 is 15 amino acids. V lost 3 bases to trimming and J lost 3 bases, with 11 bases between them. Germline lookup yields CDR1 SGHTA and CDR2 FQGNSA. At least ten counts were recorded for this clonotype. Sequences were derived from PBMCs, sampled 15 days after the yellow fever booster vaccination. The source is a young man who received the YFV17D yellow fever vaccine. The rearrangement uses TRBV7-2 and TRBJ2-2; D is perhaps TRBD1 or TRBD2 (6 bases each). CDR3 DNA: TGTGCCAGCAGCTTCGGGGGCTCCCACACCGGGGAGCTGTTTTTT. Translation: CASSFGGSHTGELFF. The whole variable domain, filled in from reference TRBV7-2 and TRBJ2-2, reads GAGVSQSPSNKVTEKGKDVELRCDPISGHTALYWYRQSLGQGLEFLIYFQGNSAPDKSGLPSDRFSAERTGGSVSTLTIQRTQQEDSAVYLCASSFGGSHTGELFFGEGSRLTVL.